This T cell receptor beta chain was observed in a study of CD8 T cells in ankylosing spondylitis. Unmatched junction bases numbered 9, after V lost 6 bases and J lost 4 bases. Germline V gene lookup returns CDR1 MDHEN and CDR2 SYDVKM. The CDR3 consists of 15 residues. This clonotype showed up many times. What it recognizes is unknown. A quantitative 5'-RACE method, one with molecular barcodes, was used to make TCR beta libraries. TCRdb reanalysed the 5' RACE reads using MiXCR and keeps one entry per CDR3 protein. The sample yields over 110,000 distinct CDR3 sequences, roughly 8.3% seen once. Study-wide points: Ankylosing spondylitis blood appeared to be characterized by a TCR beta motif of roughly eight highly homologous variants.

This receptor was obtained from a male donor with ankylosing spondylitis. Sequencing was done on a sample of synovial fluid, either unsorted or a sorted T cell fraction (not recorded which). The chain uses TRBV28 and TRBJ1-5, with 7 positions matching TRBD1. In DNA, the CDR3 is TGTGCCAGCAGCTCGGAAGCAGGGGGAAATCAGCCCCAGCATTTT. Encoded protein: CASSSEAGGNQPQHF.